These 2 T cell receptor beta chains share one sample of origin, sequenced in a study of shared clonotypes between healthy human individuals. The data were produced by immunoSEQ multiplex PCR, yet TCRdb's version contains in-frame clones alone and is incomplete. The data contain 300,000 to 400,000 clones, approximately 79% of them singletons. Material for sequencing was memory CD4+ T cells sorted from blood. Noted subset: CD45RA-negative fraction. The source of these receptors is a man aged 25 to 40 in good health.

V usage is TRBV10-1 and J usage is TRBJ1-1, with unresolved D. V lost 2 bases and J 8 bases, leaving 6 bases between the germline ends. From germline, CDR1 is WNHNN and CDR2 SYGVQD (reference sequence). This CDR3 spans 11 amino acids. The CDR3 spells CASSEGDEAFF. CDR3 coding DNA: TGCGCCAGCAGTGAGGGAGACGAAGCTTTCTTT.

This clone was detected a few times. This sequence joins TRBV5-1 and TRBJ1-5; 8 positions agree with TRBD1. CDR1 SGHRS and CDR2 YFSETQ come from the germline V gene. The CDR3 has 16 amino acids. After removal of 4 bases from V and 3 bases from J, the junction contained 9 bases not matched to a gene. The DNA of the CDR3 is TGCGCCAGCAGCCCCGGACAGGGTCGCCTCAATCAGCCCCAGCATTTT. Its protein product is CASSPGQGRLNQPQHF. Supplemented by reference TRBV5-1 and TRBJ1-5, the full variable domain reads KAGVTQTPRYLIKTRGQQVTLSCSPISGHRSVSWYQQTPGQGLQFLFEYFSETQRNKGNFPGRFSGRQFSNSRSEMNVSTLELGDSALYLCASSPGQGRLNQPQHFGDGTRLSIL.